A selection of T cell receptor beta chains follows, all from one sample in a study of glioma-infiltrating T cells after dendritic cell vaccination. Clones were read by immunoSEQ multiplex PCR, and TCRdb kept only the in-frame ones, dropping some. The sample yields 90,000 to 140,000 clones, roughly 89% seen once. The starting material was blood, obtained after dendritic cell vaccination. These receptors came from a human donor with glioblastoma. The CDR3 runs from the conserved cysteine through the conserved F or W. Fields, in order: D gene, J gene, clone size, V gene, CDR3 DNA, CDR3 protein. The D gene is left open where the match is weak. Some rows have no size entry. The others give once, few or many, or a class for an expanded clone.

d_gene: -
j_gene: TRBJ1-5
abundance: -
v_gene: TRBV7-2
CDR3nt: TGTGCCAGCAGCCGCCTTGAGGGACACTCGGGCAATCAGCCCCAGCATTTT
CDR3aa: CASSRLEGHSGNQPQHF

d_gene: TRBD1
j_gene: TRBJ2-7
abundance: -
v_gene: TRBV4-1
CDR3nt: TGCGCCAGCAGCCTCCGAGGTCCGGGACAGGGGAATTACGAGCAGTACTTC
CDR3aa: CASSLRGPGQGNYEQYF

d_gene: -
j_gene: TRBJ2-1
abundance: once
v_gene: TRBV7-8
CDR3nt: TGTGCCAGCAAAGAGGGTTCCTACAATGAGCAGTTCTTC
CDR3aa: CASKEGSYNEQFF

d_gene: -
j_gene: TRBJ1-1
abundance: -
v_gene: TRBV7-3
CDR3nt: TGTGCCAGCAGCTTATCAAGGGGTGCTGAAGCTTTCTTT
CDR3aa: CASSLSRGAEAFF

d_gene: -
j_gene: TRBJ2-5
abundance: -
v_gene: TRBV18
CDR3nt: TGTGCCAGCTCACCGCTGACTAGTCATTCGGAGACCCAGTACTTC
CDR3aa: CASSPLTSHSETQYF

d_gene: -
j_gene: TRBJ1-5
abundance: -
v_gene: TRBV6-5
CDR3nt: TGTGCCAGCAGTTACTCTCGGGACACCAATCAGCCCCAGCATTTT
CDR3aa: CASSYSRDTNQPQHF

d_gene: TRBD2
j_gene: TRBJ2-1
abundance: -
v_gene: TRBV11-3
CDR3nt: TGTGCCAGCAGCTTAGCGGGAGGGTCGTACAATGAGCAGTTCTTC
CDR3aa: CASSLAGGSYNEQFF

d_gene: TRBD1
j_gene: TRBJ2-7
abundance: -
v_gene: TRBV29-1
CDR3nt: TGCAGCGTTGAGGTGGGACAGGGGAACTACGAGCAGTACTTC
CDR3aa: CSVEVGQGNYEQYF

d_gene: TRBD2
j_gene: TRBJ2-1
abundance: -
v_gene: TRBV7-9
CDR3nt: TGTGCCAGCAGCTTCCGTAGCGGGGCAGGCGATGAGCAGTTCTTC
CDR3aa: CASSFRSGAGDEQFF

d_gene: -
j_gene: TRBJ1-5
abundance: -
v_gene: TRBV23-1
CDR3nt: TGCGCCAGCAGTCTCGGGGGGCCCCAGCATTTT
CDR3aa: CASSLGGPQHF

d_gene: -
j_gene: TRBJ1-1
abundance: -
v_gene: TRBV5-1
CDR3nt: TGCGCCAGCAGCTTGGAAGGGGTGGACGCTTTCTTT
CDR3aa: CASSLEGVDAFF

d_gene: -
j_gene: TRBJ2-3
abundance: -
v_gene: TRBV18
CDR3nt: TGTGCCAGCTCACCATCCCCGGGACTGGAGCAAGATACGCAGTATTTT
CDR3aa: CASSPSPGLEQDTQYF

d_gene: TRBD2
j_gene: TRBJ2-1
abundance: -
v_gene: TRBV7-9
CDR3nt: TGTGCCAGCAGCTTAGGTCTAGCGGCCAATGAGCAGTTCTTC
CDR3aa: CASSLGLAANEQFF

d_gene: TRBD1
j_gene: TRBJ1-2
abundance: -
v_gene: TRBV5-4
CDR3nt: TGTGCCAGCAGCTTGGCCCCGGGACAGGGAAATGGCTACACCTTC
CDR3aa: CASSLAPGQGNGYTF

d_gene: TRBD2
j_gene: TRBJ2-3
abundance: -
v_gene: TRBV6-1
CDR3nt: TGTGCCACGCAGGGACTAGTAGGACCTGATACGCAGTATTTT
CDR3aa: CATQGLVGPDTQYF

d_gene: -
j_gene: TRBJ1-4
abundance: -
v_gene: TRBV15
CDR3nt: TGTGCCACCAGCAGAGGGGGGGAAACTAATGAAAAACTGTTTTTT
CDR3aa: CATSRGGETNEKLFF

d_gene: TRBD1
j_gene: TRBJ1-5
abundance: -
v_gene: TRBV15
CDR3nt: TGTGCCACCAGCAGCTATGTAACAGGGGGTCAGCCCCAGCATTTT
CDR3aa: CATSSYVTGGQPQHF

d_gene: -
j_gene: TRBJ1-5
abundance: -
v_gene: TRBV2
CDR3nt: TGTGCCAGCAGTCTAAATTACAGGGTTCAGCCCCAGCATTTT
CDR3aa: CASSLNYRVQPQHF

d_gene: -
j_gene: TRBJ1-2
abundance: -
v_gene: TRBV2
CDR3nt: TGTGCCAGCAGTTCTAGTGTTAACTATGGCTACACCTTC
CDR3aa: CASSSSVNYGYTF

d_gene: -
j_gene: TRBJ2-5
abundance: few
v_gene: TRBV5-1
CDR3nt: TGCGCCAGCAGCTTGGAGGACAATCTATTAAGAGAGACCCAGTACTTC
CDR3aa: CASSLEDNLLRETQYF

d_gene: TRBD2
j_gene: TRBJ2-3
abundance: -
v_gene: TRBV5-1
CDR3nt: TGCGCCAGCAGCCGGACTAGCGGGAGGGCAGATACGCAGTATTTT
CDR3aa: CASSRTSGRADTQYF

d_gene: -
j_gene: TRBJ2-2
abundance: -
v_gene: TRBV30
CDR3nt: TGTGCCTGGAGTCGAACAGGGACCGGGGAGCTGTTTTTT
CDR3aa: CAWSRTGTGELFF

d_gene: TRBD1
j_gene: TRBJ1-4
abundance: -
v_gene: TRBV6-6
CDR3nt: TGTGCCAGCAGTACGTGGACAGGGGCGGGTGAAAAACTGTTTTTT
CDR3aa: CASSTWTGAGEKLFF

d_gene: TRBD1
j_gene: TRBJ2-6
abundance: once
v_gene: TRBV5-1
CDR3nt: TGCGCCAGCAGCAAGGACAGGAACGCTGGGGCCAACGTCCTGACTTTC
CDR3aa: CASSKDRNAGANVLTF

d_gene: -
j_gene: TRBJ2-7
abundance: -
v_gene: TRBV6-5
CDR3nt: TGTGCCAGCAGTTACTCGGAGGGGAGATCCTACGAGCAGTACTTC
CDR3aa: CASSYSEGRSYEQYF

d_gene: TRBD2
j_gene: TRBJ2-1
abundance: -
v_gene: TRBV5-1
CDR3nt: TGCGCCAGCAGCTTGGAGCCAAGCGGGAGTCGGCGGGAGCAGTTCTTC
CDR3aa: CASSLEPSGSRREQFF

d_gene: -
j_gene: TRBJ1-1
abundance: once
v_gene: TRBV2
CDR3nt: TGTGCCAGCAGTTACATGGACAATGATGCTGAAGCTTTCTTT
CDR3aa: CASSYMDNDAEAFF

d_gene: -
j_gene: TRBJ2-5
abundance: -
v_gene: TRBV30
CDR3nt: TGTGCCTGGAGTAAGGGGAAAGAGACCCAGTACTTC
CDR3aa: CAWSKGKETQYF

d_gene: TRBD1
j_gene: TRBJ2-3
abundance: -
v_gene: TRBV5-1
CDR3nt: TGCGCCAGCAGCTCGGCGACAGGGGTCTCAGATACGCAGTATTTT
CDR3aa: CASSSATGVSDTQYF

d_gene: TRBD1
j_gene: TRBJ1-6
abundance: few
v_gene: TRBV9
CDR3nt: TGTGCCAGCAGCGCCAGGGGACAGGGGAATTCACCCCTCCACTTT
CDR3aa: CASSARGQGNSPLHF

d_gene: TRBD2
j_gene: TRBJ2-1
abundance: -
v_gene: TRBV29-1
CDR3nt: TGCAGCGTTGAAGGACTAGCGGCTGAGCAGTTCTTC
CDR3aa: CSVEGLAAEQFF

d_gene: TRBD1
j_gene: TRBJ2-2
abundance: -
v_gene: TRBV19
CDR3nt: TGTGCCAGTAGTATCCAGGGGGCGAGCGGGGAGCTGTTTTTT
CDR3aa: CASSIQGASGELFF

d_gene: -
j_gene: TRBJ1-1
abundance: -
v_gene: TRBV7-3
CDR3nt: TGTGCCAGCAGCCTTCTTTTCTCTGTCGACAGGAACACTGAAGCTTTCTTT
CDR3aa: CASSLLFSVDRNTEAFF

d_gene: TRBD1
j_gene: TRBJ2-7
abundance: -
v_gene: TRBV6-4
CDR3nt: TGTGCCAGCAGTGTGACAGGGGGCTACGAGCAGTACTTC
CDR3aa: CASSVTGGYEQYF

d_gene: -
j_gene: TRBJ2-3
abundance: -
v_gene: TRBV13
CDR3nt: TGTGCCAGCAGCGGGGGGAGGCGCACAGATACGCAGTATTTT
CDR3aa: CASSGGRRTDTQYF

d_gene: TRBD1
j_gene: TRBJ2-7
abundance: -
v_gene: TRBV18
CDR3nt: TGTGCCAGCTCCCCGACAGGGGGTGGGGAGCAGTACTTC
CDR3aa: CASSPTGGGEQYF

d_gene: -
j_gene: TRBJ2-6
abundance: -
v_gene: TRBV4-2
CDR3nt: TGTGCCAGCAGCCCTAAATCGGACAGCTCAGGAGGGGCCAACGTCCTGACTTTC
CDR3aa: CASSPKSDSSGGANVLTF